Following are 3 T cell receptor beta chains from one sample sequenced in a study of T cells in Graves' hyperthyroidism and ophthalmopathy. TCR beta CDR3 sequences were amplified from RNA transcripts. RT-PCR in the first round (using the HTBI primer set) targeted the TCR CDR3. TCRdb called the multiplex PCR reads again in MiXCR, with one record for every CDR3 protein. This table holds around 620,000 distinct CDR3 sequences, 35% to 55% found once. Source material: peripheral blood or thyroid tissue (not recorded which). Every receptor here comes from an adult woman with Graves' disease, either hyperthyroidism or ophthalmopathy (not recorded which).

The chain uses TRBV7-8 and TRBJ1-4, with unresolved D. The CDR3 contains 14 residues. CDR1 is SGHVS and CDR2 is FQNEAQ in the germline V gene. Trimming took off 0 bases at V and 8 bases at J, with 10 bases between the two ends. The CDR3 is CASSLALLGEKLFF. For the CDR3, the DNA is TGTGCCAGCAGCTTAGCGCTCCTGGGGGAAAAACTGTTTTTT.

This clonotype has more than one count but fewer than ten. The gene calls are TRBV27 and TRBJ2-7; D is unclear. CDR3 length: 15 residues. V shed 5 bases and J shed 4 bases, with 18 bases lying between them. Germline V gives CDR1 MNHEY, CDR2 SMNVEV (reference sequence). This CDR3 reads CASSPYWGRGYEQYF. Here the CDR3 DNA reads TGTGCCAGCAGTCCTTATTGGGGAAGAGGTTACGAGCAGTACTTC.

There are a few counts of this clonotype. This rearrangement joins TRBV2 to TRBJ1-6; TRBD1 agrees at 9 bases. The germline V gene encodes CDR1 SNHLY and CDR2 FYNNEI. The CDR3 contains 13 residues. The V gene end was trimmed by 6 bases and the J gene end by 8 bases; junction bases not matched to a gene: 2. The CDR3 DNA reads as TGTGCCAGCAGGGACAGGGGTGATTCACCCCTCCACTTT. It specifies CASRDRGDSPLHF.